The 27 T cell receptor beta chains below come from one sample, sequenced in a study of blood T cell repertoires in COVID-19. Only in-frame clones appear in the TCRdb table, and some are missing; sequencing was by immunoSEQ multiplex PCR. The sample consists of nearly 90,000 clones, approximately 88% of them appearing once. Material for sequencing was peripheral blood. These receptors were collected from a man at least 80 years old with acute or convalescent COVID-19.

This clone was seen only once. V gene TRBV3-1 (or the pseudogene TRBV3-2) combines with J gene TRBJ2-7, with D perhaps TRBD1 (6 bases). The CDR3 extends over 14 amino acids. The V and J ends lost 1 base and 2 bases respectively, with 9 bases between them. The germline V gene encodes CDR1 LGHDT and CDR2 YNNKEL (reference sequence). CDR3 sequence (DNA): TGTGCCAGCAGCCAAGGGACAGTTGCCTACGAGCAGTACTTC. As protein: CASSQGTVAYEQYF.

This clone was observed once. The rearrangement links TRBV19 to TRBJ1-4; D not certain. The germline V gene encodes CDR1 LNHDA and CDR2 SQIVND (reference sequence). The CDR3 has 14 residues. The ends were cut back, 3 bases at V and 10 bases at J, with 15 bases in the middle. CDR3 coding DNA: TGTGCCAGTAGTATTCCGGGGTTCGAAACAAAACTGTTTTTT. This translates into CASSIPGFETKLFF.

The CDR3 DNA reads as TGCGCCACTAGCGGGAACTCCTACGAGCAGTACTTC. Translated: CATSGNSYEQYF. The rearrangement joins TRBV10-1 to TRBJ2-7, with 9 bases fitting TRBD2. The CDR3 covers 12 residues. Trimming took 10 bases from V and 0 from J; bases not matched to a gene: 1. Germline CDR1 and CDR2: WNHNN and SYGVQD (reference sequence).

This clone appeared a single time. The CDR3 DNA follows: TGTGCCAGCAGTCGCAGGGGTACTGGGGCCAACGTCCTGACTTTC. Encoded protein: CASSRRGTGANVLTF. The chain carries TRBV6-5 and TRBJ2-6; perhaps TRBD1 as D (6 bases). Deletions cut 5 bases from V and 2 bases from J, with 10 bases between. This CDR3 contains 15 residues. CDR1 is MNHEY and CDR2 is SVGAGI in the germline V gene.

As regards this clone: At the DNA level, this CDR3 is encoded by other sequences in the same sample as well. This chain links TRBV18 with TRBJ1-2; 7 bases match TRBD1. V was clipped by 3 bases and J by 1 base; unmatched bases: 2. CDR3 length equals 14 residues. The germline V gene has CDR1 KGHSH and CDR2 LQKENI. The DNA for the CDR3 is TGTGCCAGCTCACCCGGACAGGTTAACTATGGCTACACCTTC. Its protein product is CASSPGQVNYGYTF.

The V gene is TRBV5-5, the J gene TRBJ2-1, with D tentatively TRBD1 (5 bases). V was shortened by 1 base and J by 0 bases, with 8 bases between the two germline ends. Per germline, CDR1 SGHKS and CDR2 YYEKEE (reference sequence). The CDR3 totals 15 residues. CDR3 DNA: TGTGCCAGCAGCTTGTATGACAGCTCCTACAATGAGCAGTTCTTC. Its protein is CASSLYDSSYNEQFF.

This chain joins TRBV4-1 and TRBJ2-7, with TRBD1 as a possible D gene (6 bases). Trimming cost V 1 base and J 3 bases, with 16 bases left between them. CDR1 and CDR2 (germline): MGHRA, YSYEKL. This CDR3 spans 16 amino acids. CDR3 loop: CASSQALSGTYYEQYF. Here the CDR3 DNA reads TGCGCCAGCAGCCAAGCCTTGTCCGGGACATACTACGAGCAGTACTTC.

This clone was detected once. V gene TRBV7-9 combines with J gene TRBJ2-5; TRBD2 matches 9 bases. V lost 5 bases, J lost 1 base, and 5 bases stayed unmatched. The germline gives CDR1 SEHNR, CDR2 FQNEAQ (reference sequence). The CDR3 is 15 amino acids. CDR3 residues: CASSNSGGPQETQYF. The CDR3 DNA sequence: TGTGCCAGCAGCAATAGCGGGGGACCCCAAGAGACCCAGTACTTC.

This chain uses TRBV6-5 with TRBJ1-5; 7 nucleotides agree with TRBD1. CDR3 length: 15 residues. Germline V lookup: CDR1 MNHEY, CDR2 SVGAGI. V gave up 6 bases and J gave up 12 bases; unmatched junction bases: 17. The CDR3 spells CASRPTKKGAQGQHF. The CDR3 DNA reads as TGTGCCAGCAGACCGACAAAGAAGGGGGCTCAGGGCCAGCATTTT.

J is TRBJ2-5 and V is TRBV2, with TRBD2 matching 8 bases. CDR3 length: 15 residues. Per germline, CDR1 SNHLY and CDR2 FYNNEI. V lost 3 bases to trimming and J lost 7 bases; unmatched junction nucleotides: 10. CDR3 sequence reads: CASSEGTKTSGTQYF. CDR3 sequence (DNA): TGTGCCAGCAGTGAGGGTACCAAAACTAGCGGGACCCAGTACTTC.

In nucleotides, the CDR3 is TGTGCCAGCAAAGAGCGATCACCCCTCCACTTT. Translating gives CASKERSPLHF. The chain couples TRBV2 to TRBJ1-6; no firm D call. Germline V gene lookup returns CDR1 SNHLY and CDR2 FYNNEI. Trimming stripped 7 bases from V and 10 bases from J, with 8 bases between. The CDR3 runs 11 residues.

This clone was seen just once. This CDR3 is CASSLGGDLPGHGYTF. DNA for the CDR3: TGTGCCAGCAGCTTAGGGGGGGACCTTCCGGGCCATGGCTACACCTTC. The V gene is TRBV7-2, the J gene TRBJ1-2, with a weak D call TRBD1 (5 bases). Trimming stripped 1 base from V and 6 bases from J, with 18 bases between. Germline assignment: CDR1 SGHTA and CDR2 FQGNSA. The length of the CDR3 is 16 residues.

The V gene is TRBV2, the J gene TRBJ2-5; 15 bases map to TRBD2. This CDR3 is built from 16 residues. Looked up from germline, CDR1 is SNHLY and CDR2 is FYNNEI. The trim removed 5 bases at V and 1 base at J, leaving 2 bases unmatched. This CDR3 reads CASSWTSGGVQETQYF. The CDR3 bases are TGTGCCAGCAGTTGGACTAGCGGGGGGGTCCAAGAGACCCAGTACTTC.

V is TRBV5-1 and J is TRBJ1-2; D is unclear. Looked up from germline, CDR1 is SGHRS and CDR2 is YFSETQ. The CDR3 is 14 residues long. V was cut by 1 base and J by 1 base, with 8 bases left in between. CDR3 nucleotide sequence: TGCGCCAGCAGCTTGTCCACAAATAACTATGGCTACACCTTC. Encoded protein: CASSLSTNNYGYTF.

This clone came up once. The chain employs TRBV11-2 and TRBJ1-1; D gene ambiguous. CDR1 and CDR2 from the germline V gene are SGHAT and FQNNGV. This CDR3 has 13 residues. V lost 2 bases and J lost 5, with 9 bases in between. The CDR3 reads CASSLLTTTEAFF. In nucleotides, the CDR3 is TGTGCCAGCAGCTTATTGACTACTACTGAAGCTTTCTTT.

This clone was picked up one time. This sequence joins TRBV7-2 and TRBJ2-3, with 10 bases aligning to TRBD1. V was clipped by 7 bases and J by 4 bases; unmatched bases: 8. The CDR3 covers 15 residues. Looked up from germline, CDR1 is SGHTA and CDR2 is FQGNSA. CDR3 sequence reads: CASTPGQGFADTQYF. In DNA form, the CDR3 reads TGTGCCAGCACCCCGGGACAGGGGTTTGCAGATACGCAGTATTTT.

The chain employs TRBV6-1 and TRBJ2-1; unclear D gene. V lost 1 base to trimming and J lost 7 bases, with 11 bases between them. This CDR3 has 14 amino acids. Germline V gene lookup returns CDR1 MNHNS and CDR2 SASEGT. The CDR3 loop reads CASSEGRGWNEQFF. CDR3 coding DNA: TGTGCCAGCAGTGAAGGCCGAGGTTGGAATGAGCAGTTCTTC.

The chain joins TRBV7-9 to TRBJ2-3; no definite D call. This CDR3 has 13 residues. The ends were cut back, 7 bases at V and 3 bases at J, with 11 bases in the middle. The germline gives CDR1 SEHNR, CDR2 FQNEAQ (reference sequence). The CDR3 DNA reads TGTGCCAGCAACCCCCTGGAGACAGATACGCAGTATTTT. Amino acids: CASNPLETDTQYF.

The rearrangement uses TRBV19 and TRBJ1-2, with 7 bases that match TRBD1. This CDR3 has 12 amino acids. The trim removed 4 bases at V and 6 bases at J, leaving 2 bases unmatched. CDR1 is LNHDA and CDR2 is SQIVND in the germline V gene (reference sequence). This CDR3 reads CASSTTGHGYTF. The CDR3 DNA is TGTGCCAGTAGTACGACAGGGCATGGCTACACCTTC.

The V call is TRBV5-1, the J call TRBJ1-1; no clear D. Trimming cost V 4 bases and J 0 bases, with 10 bases left between them. The V gene's germline CDR1 is SGHRS and CDR2 YFSETQ. There are 14 residues in the CDR3. The CDR3 region is CASSPSTMNTEAFF. CDR3 sequence (DNA): TGCGCCAGCAGCCCCTCGACTATGAACACTGAAGCTTTCTTT.

On this clone: The same CDR3 arises from other DNA sequences in this sample as well. The V and J genes are TRBV5-1 and TRBJ1-4, with 8 bases matching TRBD1. With 3 bases clipped from V and 8 bases from J, the junction kept 6 bases outside the gene matches. CDR1 is SGHRS, CDR2 YFSETQ, per germline. CDR3 length: 14 amino acids. CDR3 bases: TGCGCCAGCAGCTACGGACAGGGAAACGAAAAACTGTTTTTT. This translates into CASSYGQGNEKLFF. Looking up the rest from reference TRBV5-1 and TRBJ1-4 gives the full variable domain: KAGVTQTPRYLIKTRGQQVTLSCSPISGHRSVSWYQQTPGQGLQFLFEYFSETQRNKGNFPGRFSGRQFSNSRSEMNVSTLELGDSALYLCASSYGQGNEKLFFGSGTQLSVL.

This chain's CDR3 is CAIGANYGYTF. In DNA form, the CDR3 reads TGTGCCATCGGAGCAAACTATGGCTACACCTTC. V usage is TRBV10-3 and J usage is TRBJ1-2; no clear D gene. V dropped 8 bases and J dropped 2 bases, with 6 bases sitting between them. Germline lookup yields CDR1 ENHRY and CDR2 SYGVKD. The CDR3 has 11 residues.

The J gene is TRBJ2-7, the V gene TRBV12-3 or TRBV12-4; TRBD1 matches 7 bases. V gave up 5 bases and J gave up 6 bases; unmatched junction bases: 7. CDR3 size: 13 residues. The chain's CDR3 is CASSPSTGSEQYF. The CDR3 nucleotides are TGTGCCAGCAGTCCATCGACAGGGAGCGAGCAGTACTTC.

The chain joins TRBV10-3 to TRBJ1-2, with TRBD1 matching 8 bases. J lost 7 bases, V lost 0 bases, and 7 bases had no gene match. CDR3 size: 15 residues. From germline, CDR1 is ENHRY and CDR2 SYGVKD. The CDR3 DNA sequence: TGTGCCATCAGTGAGTCGGGACAGGATCTTTCTGGCTACACCTTC. Its protein product is CAISESGQDLSGYTF.

The CDR3 DNA reads TGTGCCAGTGCTGACAGGGCTTACGAGCAGTACTTC. It encodes CASADRAYEQYF. This chain connects TRBV19 to TRBJ2-7, with 7 bases lining up with TRBD1. This CDR3 spans 12 amino acids. Looked up from germline, CDR1 is LNHDA and CDR2 is SQIVND (reference sequence). The V and J ends lost 8 bases and 4 bases, in that order; junction bases with no gene match: 5.

The chain recombines TRBV27 with TRBJ1-5; D possibly corresponds to TRBD1 (6 bases). The CDR3 is made up of 14 amino acids. CDR1 and CDR2 (germline): MNHEY, SMNVEV (reference sequence). Trimming left V 6 bases short and J 6 bases short, with 15 bases between. The CDR3 nucleotides are TGTGCCAGCAGAGAAACAGGGATCGGTCAGCCCCAGCATTTT. Translating it yields CASRETGIGQPQHF.

This clone was counted once. V and J are TRBV10-3 and TRBJ2-1; 7 bases map to TRBD2. Per germline, CDR1 ENHRY and CDR2 SYGVKD. This CDR3 has 14 residues. The V gene end was trimmed by 6 bases and the J gene end by 1 base; junction bases not matched to a gene: 3. CDR3 nucleotides: TGTGCCATCAGCTTTAGCGGGTCCTACAATGAGCAGTTCTTC. Residues: CAISFSGSYNEQFF.